This TCR beta chain emerged from a study of human T cells and chemical hapten exposure. In TCRdb, the RACE reads were re-called with MiXCR into one record per CDR3 protein. The table lists around 260,000 distinct CDR3 sequences, approximately 8.4% of them singletons. This clonotype was counted at least ten times. Germline V CDR1 and CDR2: MDHEN, SYDVKM. The CDR3 sequence is 16 residues long. Trimming took 2 bases from V and 5 from J, leaving 18 bases between them. Time point defined: pre-sensitization, week 0. Noted treatment: therapeutic diphenylcyclopropenone sensitization with weekly scalp DPC. The TCR sequence derives from a middle-aged woman with alopecia areata. Some clones in this sample may be carry-over from other donors' samples. The material sequenced was whole blood, taken in connection with sensitization to the hapten diphenylcyclopropenone (DPC). This chain uses TRBV28 with TRBJ1-1, with D unclear. The CDR3 DNA follows: TGTGCCAGCAGTTTAAGTTTAGGCCATCTGGGGACTGAAGCTTTCTTT. This sequence encodes CASSLSLGHLGTEAFF.